This entry lists 27 T cell receptor beta chains sequenced from one sample in a study of T cell responses to AZD1222 COVID-19 vaccine. TCRdb keeps only in-frame clones here, not all; method: immunoSEQ multiplex PCR. The data show 130,000 to 150,000 clones, around nine tenths seen once. The sample in question was peripheral blood, obtained on day 0 of AZD1222 vaccination. Source of these receptors: an adult in good health.

This rearrangement joins TRBV7-6 to TRBJ2-3; D unclear. This CDR3 region has 17 residues. CDR1 is SGHVS, CDR2 FNYEAQ, per germline. Trimming pared 1 base from V and 1 base from J, leaving 15 bases between. Written as DNA, the CDR3 is TGTGCCAGCAGCTTAGAACCTACTCTATGGGGCACAGATACGCAGTATTTT. Protein: CASSLEPTLWGTDTQYF. Filled out from reference TRBV7-6 and TRBJ2-3, the complete variable domain reads GAGVSQSPRYKVTKRGQDVALRCDPISGHVSLYWYRQALGQGPEFLTYFNYEAQQDKSGLPNDRFSAERPEGSISTLTIQRTEQRDSAMYRCASSLEPTLWGTDTQYFGPGTRLTVL.

A few counts support this clone. This chain joins TRBV9 and TRBJ2-1; 7 nucleotides align to TRBD2. Germline V gene lookup returns CDR1 SGDLS and CDR2 YYNGEE. The CDR3 sequence is 15 residues long. V trimming: 1 base; J trimming: 4 bases; junction bases outside the gene matches: 5. CDR3 DNA sequence: TGTGCCAGCAGCGTATCTAGCGGCGCATACAATGAGCAGTTCTTC. Translating it yields CASSVSSGAYNEQFF.

V gene TRBV29-1 combines with J gene TRBJ2-7; D could derive from TRBD1 or TRBD2 (6 bases each). Trimming pared 3 bases from V and 1 base from J, leaving 19 bases between. The germline CDR1 and CDR2 sequences are SQVTM and ANQGSEA. The CDR3 loop spans 16 amino acids. The CDR3 DNA sequence: TGCAGCGTTGACGGACACAGGGACGGGGGATCCTACGAGCAGTACTTC. Translated: CSVDGHRDGGSYEQYF.

V and J are TRBV4-3 and TRBJ2-5; D is undetermined. Germline-derived CDR1 and CDR2 are LGHNA and YSLEER. This CDR3 contains 15 residues. The V gene lost 4 bases and the J gene lost 0 bases, with 12 bases spanning the gap. The DNA for the CDR3 is TGCGCCAGCAGCCGAACGACAACGTACCAAGAGACCCAGTACTTC. Translating gives CASSRTTTYQETQYF.

This chain uses TRBV5-4 with TRBJ2-3; D is uncertain. Germline lookup yields CDR1 SGHNT and CDR2 YYREEE (reference sequence). Trimming cost V 0 bases and J 4 bases, with 9 bases left between them. The CDR3 has 14 residues. CDR3 nucleotide sequence: TGTGCCAGCAGCTTGGACCCGACGGCAGATACGCAGTATTTT. Its protein is CASSLDPTADTQYF.

The chain links TRBV27 to TRBJ2-1, with TRBD2 as a possible D gene (6 bases). Germline assignment: CDR1 MNHEY and CDR2 SMNVEV (reference sequence). Trimming cost V 0 bases and J 3 bases, with 15 bases left between them. This CDR3 has 17 residues. The CDR3 is CASSLSLGTAIYNEQFF. CDR3 DNA: TGTGCCAGCAGTTTATCCCTAGGGACTGCCATCTACAATGAGCAGTTCTTC.

The rearrangement joins TRBV4-1 to TRBJ2-1, with TRBD2 matching 8 bases. The CDR3 loop spans 15 amino acids. Germline CDR1 MGHRA, CDR2 YSYEKL. With V trimmed by 4 bases and J by 8 bases, 10 bases remained unmatched. The CDR3 nucleotides read TGCGCCAGCAGCCTACGGAGCGGGAGTGGCGATGAGCAGTTCTTC. Its translation: CASSLRSGSGDEQFF.

V usage is TRBV5-4 and J usage is TRBJ1-4, with D possibly TRBD1 on 5 matching bases. The CDR3 runs 12 residues. The V and J ends lost 4 bases and 16 bases respectively, with 17 bases between them. Per the germline V gene, CDR1 is SGHNT and CDR2 is YYREEE (reference sequence). The CDR3 region is CASSPLGGIPFF. The CDR3 DNA is TGTGCCAGCAGCCCCCTCGGGGGAATCCCGTTTTTT. Full variable domain (outside the CDR3, taken from reference TRBV5-4 and TRBJ1-4): ETGVTQSPTHLIKTRGQQVTLRCSSQSGHNTVSWYQQALGQGPQFIFQYYREEENGRGNFPPRFSGLQFPNYSSELNVNALELDDSALYLCASSPLGGIPFFGSGTQLSVL.

The V gene is TRBV13, the J gene TRBJ1-1; D is unresolved. CDR1 is PRHDT and CDR2 is FYEKMQ in the germline V gene (reference sequence). The CDR3 is 13 amino acids. V shed 0 bases and J shed 6 bases, with 8 bases lying between them. The CDR3 reads CASSLGLFAEAFF. CDR3 nucleotides: TGTGCCAGCAGCTTAGGATTATTCGCTGAAGCTTTCTTT. Supplemented by reference TRBV13 and TRBJ1-1, the full variable domain reads AAGVIQSPRHLIKEKRETATLKCYPIPRHDTVYWYQQGPGQDPQFLISFYEKMQSDKGSIPDRFSAQQFSDYHSELNMSSLELGDSALYFCASSLGLFAEAFFGQGTRLTVV.

The rearrangement joins TRBV27 to TRBJ1-1; 7 bases map to TRBD1. The V gene end was trimmed by 2 bases and the J gene end by 1 base; junction bases not matched to a gene: 10. The germline CDR1 and CDR2 sequences are MNHEY and SMNVEV (reference sequence). CDR3 length: 17 residues. CDR3 sequence reads: CASSLEGQAISNTEAFF. In DNA, the CDR3 is TGTGCCAGCAGTTTAGAAGGACAGGCCATTTCGAACACTGAAGCTTTCTTT.

The chain uses TRBV28 and TRBJ1-6, with unresolved D. From germline, CDR1 is MDHEN and CDR2 SYDVKM. Trimming shortened V by 3 bases and J by 3 bases, and 9 bases separated the two germline ends. The CDR3 spans 15 residues. CDR3 loop: CASSLEDLYNSPLHF. CDR3 nucleotides: TGTGCCAGCAGTTTGGAGGACCTCTATAATTCACCCCTCCACTTT.

The V call is TRBV15, the J call TRBJ2-2; no clear D gene. Trimming took off 2 bases at V and 6 bases at J, with 10 bases between the two ends. Germline values: CDR1 LNHNV, CDR2 YYDKDF (reference sequence). The CDR3 runs 14 residues. Here the CDR3 reads CATSRKVASGELFF. The CDR3, as DNA: TGTGCCACCAGCAGAAAGGTAGCCTCCGGGGAGCTGTTTTTT.

The J gene is TRBJ2-7, the V gene TRBV6-2 or TRBV6-3; no firm D call. The CDR3 spans 13 residues. Looked up from germline, CDR1 is MNHEY and CDR2 is SVGEGT. Between the trimmed V and J ends, which lost 2 bases and 1 base, there was a span of 6 bases. The DNA for the CDR3 is TGTGCCAGCAGTTACCAGGAATCCTACGAGCAGTACTTC. Protein sequence: CASSYQESYEQYF.

DNA for the CDR3: TGCGCCAGCAGGGGGAGGACAGGGGGGACCGGGGAGCTGTTTTTT. Protein sequence: CASRGRTGGTGELFF. The chain couples TRBV10-1 to TRBJ2-2, with 10 bases identical to TRBD1. The V gene end was trimmed by 6 bases and the J gene end by 5 bases; junction bases not matched to a gene: 6. The germline V gene encodes CDR1 WNHNN and CDR2 SYGVQD (reference sequence). CDR3 length equals 15 residues.

V usage is TRBV6-6 and J usage is TRBJ1-3, with D possibly TRBD1 on 5 matching bases. CDR1 and CDR2 (germline): MNHNY, SVGAGI (reference sequence). The CDR3 covers 16 residues. Trimming removed 5 bases from V and 0 bases from J, with 14 bases in between. The CDR3 DNA follows: TGTGCCAGCAGTCGAACGGGGGTTCGCTCTGGAAACACCATATATTTT. Amino acid sequence: CASSRTGVRSGNTIYF.

The count of this clone is one. The genes are TRBV27 and TRBJ2-2, with 12 bases that match TRBD2. The CDR3 runs 17 residues. CDR1 MNHEY and CDR2 SMNVEV come from the germline V gene (reference sequence). The V and J ends lost 2 bases and 6 bases, in that order; junction bases with no gene match: 7. Written as DNA, the CDR3 is TGTGCCAGCAGTTTACTGACTAGCGGGAGACGGGCCGGGGAGCTGTTTTTT. It is translated as CASSLLTSGRRAGELFF.

This clone was observed once. V gene TRBV11-2 combines with J gene TRBJ1-6; D is ambiguous. From germline, CDR1 is SGHAT and CDR2 FQNNGV. V was shortened by 1 base and J by 3 bases, with 4 bases between the two germline ends. The CDR3 is made up of 14 amino acids. The CDR3 sequence is CASSLGGYNSPLHF. CDR3 coding DNA: TGTGCCAGCAGCTTAGGGGGCTATAATTCACCCCTCCACTTT.

J is TRBJ2-7 and V is TRBV2; 10 bases map to TRBD2. The germline CDR1 and CDR2 sequences are SNHLY and FYNNEI. The J segment lost 3 bases and the V segment lost 6 bases, leaving 2 bases of the junction unmatched. This CDR3 region has 13 residues. The CDR3 sequence: CASRRTSGYEQYF. The DNA of the CDR3 is TGTGCCAGCAGGAGGACTAGCGGCTACGAGCAGTACTTC.

The genes are TRBV19 and TRBJ1-5; TRBD1 might be the D (5 bases). With 10 bases removed from V and 6 bases from J, the gap between germline ends came to 19 bases. Looked up from germline, CDR1 is LNHDA and CDR2 is SQIVND (reference sequence). The CDR3 has 14 amino acids. In DNA form, the CDR3 reads TGTGCCACAGTAGATACCCATGGGGGTCAGCCCCAGCATTTT. It yields the protein CATVDTHGGQPQHF.

V usage is TRBV6-5 and J usage is TRBJ2-4; the D gene could be TRBD1 or TRBD2 (5 bases each). Germline loops: CDR1 MNHEY, CDR2 SVGAGI. V lost 8 bases and J lost 8, with 19 bases in between. This CDR3 has 14 residues. The CDR3 loop is CASRTHTQGDIQYF. The CDR3 DNA sequence: TGTGCCAGCCGGACCCACACCCAGGGAGACATTCAGTACTTC.

The gene calls are TRBV7-2 and TRBJ1-5; D call uncertain. The CDR3 runs 13 residues. V lost 5 bases and J 5 bases, leaving 10 bases between the germline ends. The germline V gene has CDR1 SGHTA and CDR2 FQGNSA. In DNA form, the CDR3 reads TGTGCCAGCAGCCTACACGGAGATCAGCCCCAGCATTTT. Protein product: CASSLHGDQPQHF.

The chain is built from TRBV19 and TRBJ2-3; 7 bases map to TRBD1. V was clipped by 6 bases and J by 0 bases; unmatched bases: 3. Germline CDR1 is LNHDA and CDR2 is SQIVND (reference sequence). The CDR3 has 14 amino acids. CDR3 region: CASRNRGSTDTQYF. In DNA form, the CDR3 reads TGTGCCAGTAGGAACAGGGGAAGCACAGATACGCAGTATTTT.

V gene TRBV7-6 combines with J gene TRBJ2-1, with 8 bases aligning to TRBD2. With V trimmed by 1 base and J by 7 bases, 12 bases remained unmatched. The length of the CDR3 is 17 residues. CDR1 SGHVS and CDR2 FNYEAQ come from the germline V gene. The CDR3 bases are TGTGCCAGCAGCTTAGGTTTTAACGGGAGGGCCGCTAATGAGCAGTTCTTC. This encodes CASSLGFNGRAANEQFF.

This clone appeared once. The chain uses TRBV7-9 and TRBJ2-5; no clear D. In germline, CDR1 is SEHNR, CDR2 FQNEAQ (reference sequence). V was shortened by 1 base and J by 0 bases, with 12 bases between the two germline ends. The CDR3 covers 16 residues. The CDR3 spells CASSLGLTPYQETQYF. The DNA of the CDR3 is TGTGCCAGCAGCTTAGGCCTAACCCCATACCAAGAGACCCAGTACTTC.

This chain uses TRBV28 with TRBJ2-2, with a weak D call TRBD2 (6 bases). Trimming cost V 7 bases and J 0 bases, with 12 bases left between them. CDR3 size: 15 residues. The germline V gene encodes CDR1 MDHEN and CDR2 SYDVKM. CDR3 coding DNA: TGTGCCAGCACCCGGGGCGGGGCGAACACCGGGGAGCTGTTTTTT. Translated: CASTRGGANTGELFF.

The rearrangement joins TRBV28 to TRBJ2-6, with D unresolved. CDR1 is MDHEN and CDR2 is SYDVKM in the germline V gene. V lost 1 base and J lost 4, with 11 bases in between. The CDR3 is 16 residues long. The DNA for the CDR3 is TGTGCCAGCAGTTTATCATGGGGTCCCGGGGCCAACGTCCTGACTTTC. This codes for CASSLSWGPGANVLTF.

The CDR3 region has the DNA TGTGCCAGCTCACCACGGGCATTCCGACCATTCTACGAGCAGTACTTC. It is translated as CASSPRAFRPFYEQYF. This chain links TRBV18 with TRBJ2-7; D is unclear. This CDR3 contains 16 residues. Trimming left V 1 base short and J 3 bases short, with 16 bases between. Germline CDR1 KGHSH, CDR2 LQKENI.